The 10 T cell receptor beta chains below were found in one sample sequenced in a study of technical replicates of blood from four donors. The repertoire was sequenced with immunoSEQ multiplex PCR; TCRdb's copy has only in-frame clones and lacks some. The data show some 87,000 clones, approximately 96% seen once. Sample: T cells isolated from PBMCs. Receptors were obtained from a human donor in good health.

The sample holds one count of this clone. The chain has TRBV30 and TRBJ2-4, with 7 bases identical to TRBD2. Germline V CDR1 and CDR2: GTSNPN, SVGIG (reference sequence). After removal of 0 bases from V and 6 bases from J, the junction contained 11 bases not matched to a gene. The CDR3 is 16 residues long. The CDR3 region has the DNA TGTGCCTGGAGTGTACTATCGGGGACTATTGGAAACATTCAGTACTTC. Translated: CAWSVLSGTIGNIQYF.

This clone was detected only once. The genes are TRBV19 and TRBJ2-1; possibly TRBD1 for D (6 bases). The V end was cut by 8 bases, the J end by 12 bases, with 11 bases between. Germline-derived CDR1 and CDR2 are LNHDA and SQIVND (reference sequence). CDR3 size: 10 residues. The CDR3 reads CASGGPGQFF. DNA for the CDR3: TGTGCCAGTGGGGGCCCCGGGCAGTTCTTC.

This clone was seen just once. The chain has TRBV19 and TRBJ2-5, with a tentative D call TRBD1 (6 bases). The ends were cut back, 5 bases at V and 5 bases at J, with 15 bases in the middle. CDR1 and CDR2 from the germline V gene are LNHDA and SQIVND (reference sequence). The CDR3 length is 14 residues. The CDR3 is CASSHRTGSETQYF. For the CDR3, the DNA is TGTGCCAGTAGTCACCGTACAGGGTCGGAGACCCAGTACTTC.

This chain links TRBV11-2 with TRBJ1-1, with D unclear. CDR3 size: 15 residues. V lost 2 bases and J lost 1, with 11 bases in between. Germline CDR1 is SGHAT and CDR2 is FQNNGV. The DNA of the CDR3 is TGTGCCAGCAGCTTACTTGTGTACGGGAACACTGAAGCTTTCTTT. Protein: CASSLLVYGNTEAFF.

CDR3 region: CASSFQGREADTQYF. The CDR3 region has the DNA TGTGCCAGCAGCTTTCAGGGGAGAGAGGCAGATACGCAGTATTTT. The rearrangement uses TRBV9 and TRBJ2-3; TRBD1 might be the D (6 bases). Per the germline V gene, CDR1 is SGDLS and CDR2 is YYNGEE. CDR3 length equals 15 residues. Trimming took off 4 bases at V and 4 bases at J, with 16 bases between the two ends.

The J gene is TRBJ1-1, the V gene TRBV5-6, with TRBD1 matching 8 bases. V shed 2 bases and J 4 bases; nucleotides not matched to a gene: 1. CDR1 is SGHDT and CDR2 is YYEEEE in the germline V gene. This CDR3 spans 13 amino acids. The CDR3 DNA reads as TGTGCCAGCAGCTTACAGGGGGGCACTGAAGCTTTCTTT. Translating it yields CASSLQGGTEAFF.

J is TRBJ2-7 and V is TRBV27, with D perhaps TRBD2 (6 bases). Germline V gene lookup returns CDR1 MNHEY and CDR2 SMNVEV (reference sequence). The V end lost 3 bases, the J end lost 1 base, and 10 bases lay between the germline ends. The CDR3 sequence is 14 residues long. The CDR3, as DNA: TGTGCCAGCAGTTTCGGTGCGGGATCCTACGAGCAGTACTTC. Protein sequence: CASSFGAGSYEQYF.

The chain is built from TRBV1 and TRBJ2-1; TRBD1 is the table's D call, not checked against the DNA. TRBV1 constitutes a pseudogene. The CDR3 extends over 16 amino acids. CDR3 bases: TGCACCAGCAGCCAAGATCTTCAGGGGACCAACAATGAGCAGTTCTTC. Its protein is CTSSQDLQGTNNEQFF.

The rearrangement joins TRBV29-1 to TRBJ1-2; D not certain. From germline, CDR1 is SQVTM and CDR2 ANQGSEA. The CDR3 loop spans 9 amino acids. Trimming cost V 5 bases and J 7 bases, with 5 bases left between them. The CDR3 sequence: CSVYSGYTF. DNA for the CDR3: TGCAGCGTTTATAGTGGCTACACCTTC.

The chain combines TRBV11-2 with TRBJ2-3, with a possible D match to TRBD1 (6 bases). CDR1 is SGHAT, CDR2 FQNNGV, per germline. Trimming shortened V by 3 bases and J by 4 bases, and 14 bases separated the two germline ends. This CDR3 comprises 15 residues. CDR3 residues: CASSLTREGADTQYF. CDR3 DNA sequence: TGTGCCAGCAGCTTGACTCGAGAGGGGGCAGATACGCAGTATTTT.